The 20 T cell receptor beta chains reported below all come from one sample, sequenced in a study of blood T cell repertoires in COVID-19. Only in-frame clones appear in the TCRdb table, and some are missing; sequencing was by immunoSEQ multiplex PCR. The repertoire holds 250,000 or so clones, with approximately 91% as singletons. What was sequenced was PBMCs or T cells enriched from blood (not recorded which). Receptor source: a human donor in a cohort exposed to, infected with or recovered from COVID-19 (not recorded which). The donor label of this sample is uncertain.

The chain employs TRBV5-4 and TRBJ1-4; the match to TRBD1 covers 8 bases. With 4 bases clipped from V and 8 bases from J, the junction kept 7 bases outside the gene matches. In germline, CDR1 is SGHNT, CDR2 YYREEE (reference sequence). CDR3 length: 14 amino acids. The CDR3 loop reads CASSPTGVGEKLFF. CDR3 DNA: TGTGCCAGCAGCCCGACAGGGGTTGGAGAAAAACTGTTTTTT.

This clone appeared a few times. The chain couples TRBV18 to TRBJ2-3, with TRBD1 identical over 10 bases. The CDR3 runs to 14 residues. Germline lookup yields CDR1 KGHSH and CDR2 LQKENI. V lost 5 bases, J lost 3 bases, and 2 bases stayed unmatched. The CDR3 nucleotides read TGTGCCAGCTCATCGGGACAGGGGACAGATACGCAGTATTTT. This translates into CASSSGQGTDTQYF.

The rearrangement links TRBV29-1 to TRBJ1-2; TRBD1 aligns across 7 bases. Germline loops: CDR1 SQVTM, CDR2 ANQGSEA. V lost 3 bases to trimming and J lost 8 bases; unmatched junction nucleotides: 9. The length of the CDR3 is 13 residues. The CDR3 region is CSVETTGPGGYTF. In DNA, the CDR3 is TGCAGCGTTGAGACGACAGGGCCGGGAGGCTACACCTTC.

The J gene is TRBJ2-7, the V gene TRBV4-2, with D possibly matching TRBD2 (6 bases). Germline CDR1 reads LGHNA; CDR2 reads YNFKEQ. This CDR3 has 17 residues. V lost 0 bases and J lost 1, with 16 bases in between. CDR3 in DNA: TGTGCCAGCAGCCAAGATCTTAGTAGCGGCCAATCCTACGAGCAGTACTTC. It codes for CASSQDLSSGQSYEQYF.

The chain combines TRBV10-3 with TRBJ1-5; no reliable D call. Deletions cut 3 bases from V and 4 bases from J, with 10 bases between. This CDR3 is built from 14 residues. CDR1 is ENHRY, CDR2 SYGVKD, per germline. Here the CDR3 reads CAISEDGGNQPQHF. The CDR3 nucleotides read TGTGCCATCAGTGAAGATGGCGGGAATCAGCCCCAGCATTTT.

The V and J genes are TRBV30 and TRBJ1-5, with TRBD1 matching 9 bases. CDR3 length equals 17 residues. V lost 3 bases to trimming and J lost 0 bases; unmatched junction nucleotides: 9. The V gene's germline CDR1 is GTSNPN and CDR2 SVGIG (reference sequence). The CDR3 is CAWSLPPGQGSNQPQHF. CDR3 bases: TGTGCCTGGAGCCTACCCCCGGGACAGGGTAGCAATCAGCCCCAGCATTTT.

The genes are TRBV5-4 and TRBJ2-5, with D possibly TRBD2 on 6 matching bases. The CDR3 length is 13 residues. V lost 7 bases and J 3 bases, leaving 13 bases between the germline ends. The germline V gene has CDR1 SGHNT and CDR2 YYREEE (reference sequence). The CDR3: CASGRGYEETQYF. CDR3 sequence (DNA): TGTGCCAGCGGGCGGGGCTACGAAGAGACCCAGTACTTC.

The rearrangement joins TRBV6-6 to TRBJ1-1; D unresolved. This CDR3 region has 12 residues. Trimming cost V 5 bases and J 0 bases, with 4 bases left between them. Germline values: CDR1 MNHNY, CDR2 SVGAGI (reference sequence). CDR3: CASSIMNTEAFF. The CDR3 DNA sequence: TGTGCCAGCAGTATAATGAACACTGAAGCTTTCTTT.

The genes are TRBV30 and TRBJ2-1; D might be TRBD2 (5 bases). CDR1 is GTSNPN, CDR2 SVGIG, per germline (reference sequence). With 8 bases removed from V and 10 bases from J, the gap between germline ends came to 27 bases. This CDR3 is 15 amino acids long. CDR3 sequence: CARTEPSQERREQFF. The DNA for the CDR3 is TGTGCCCGCACGGAACCCTCGCAGGAGCGGCGGGAGCAGTTCTTC.

The V call is TRBV19, the J call TRBJ1-1; the D gene is possibly TRBD1 (5 bases). The V end was cut by 2 bases, the J end by 4 bases, with 11 bases between. This CDR3 contains 14 residues. Germline-derived CDR1 and CDR2 are LNHDA and SQIVND (reference sequence). CDR3: CASSIHGRGTEAFF. The DNA of the CDR3 is TGTGCCAGTAGTATACACGGTAGGGGCACTGAAGCTTTCTTT.

This clone was seen once. The rearrangement uses TRBV5-4 and TRBJ1-2; 8 bases align to TRBD1. Germline V gene sequence: CDR1 SGHNT, CDR2 YYREEE (reference sequence). The length of the CDR3 is 14 residues. V dropped 2 bases and J dropped 3; count of bases not matched to a gene: 3. As DNA, the CDR3 is TGTGCCAGCAGCTTAATGACAGGGGACTATGGCTACACCTTC. This sequence encodes CASSLMTGDYGYTF.

The V gene is TRBV18, the J gene TRBJ2-7, with a weak D call TRBD2 (7 bases). The CDR3 extends over 15 amino acids. Looked up from germline, CDR1 is KGHSH and CDR2 is LQKENI. Trimming removed 1 base from V and 4 bases from J, with 14 bases in between. The CDR3 region has the DNA TGTGCCAGCTCACCACAGGGAGGGGGAACATACGAGCAGTACTTC. Residues: CASSPQGGGTYEQYF. The full variable domain, its missing parts supplied by reference TRBV18 and TRBJ2-7, is NAGVMQNPRHLVRRRGQEARLRCSPMKGHSHVYWYRQLPEEGLKFMVYLQKENIIDESGMPKERFSAEFPKEGPSILRIQQVVRGDSAAYFCASSPQGGGTYEQYFGPGTRLTVT.

The chain uses TRBV7-2 and TRBJ2-5, with 7 nucleotides matching TRBD1. Unmatched junction bases numbered 18, after V lost 1 base and J lost 4 bases. Germline assignment: CDR1 SGHTA and CDR2 FQGNSA. The CDR3 is 19 residues long. For the CDR3, the DNA is TGTGCCAGCAGCTTAGAAGGGGGCGGTTATTCGGCCTATTCAGAGACCCAGTACTTC. It specifies CASSLEGGGYSAYSETQYF.

The chain carries TRBV7-3 and TRBJ2-1; 7 bases align to TRBD1. Germline lookup yields CDR1 SGHTA and CDR2 FQGTGA. The V and J ends lost 5 bases and 1 base, in that order; junction bases with no gene match: 11. The CDR3 runs 17 residues. This CDR3 is CASSPFGRGSSYNEQFF. The CDR3 DNA reads as TGTGCCAGCAGCCCCTTCGGCAGGGGGTCTTCCTACAATGAGCAGTTCTTC. The whole variable domain, filled in from reference TRBV7-3 and TRBJ2-1, reads GAGVSQTPSNKVTEKGKYVELRCDPISGHTALYWYRQSLGQGPEFLIYFQGTGAADDSGLPNDRFFAVRPEGSVSTLKIQRTERGDSAVYLCASSPFGRGSSYNEQFFGPGTRLTVL.

In this sample, this clone turned up once. The rearrangement joins TRBV7-9 to TRBJ1-1; D call uncertain. The CDR3 extends over 13 amino acids. V lost 1 base, J lost 1 base, and 4 bases lay in between. The germline gives CDR1 SEHNR, CDR2 FQNEAQ (reference sequence). CDR3: CASSLDQNTEAFF. DNA of the CDR3: TGTGCCAGCAGCTTAGATCAGAACACTGAAGCTTTCTTT.

V is TRBV4-3 and J is TRBJ2-3; 11 bases align to TRBD2. The CDR3 runs to 18 residues. After removal of 0 bases from V and 3 bases from J, the junction contained 8 bases not matched to a gene. Germline V CDR1 and CDR2: LGHNA, YSLEER. CDR3 nucleotide sequence: TGCGCCAGCAGCCAAGATTGGGGTAGCGGGGGGGTGACAGATACGCAGTATTTT. This translates into CASSQDWGSGGVTDTQYF.

The gene calls are TRBV5-1 and TRBJ1-6; TRBD1 matches at 7 bases. Germline V gives CDR1 SGHRS, CDR2 YFSETQ. Unmatched junction bases numbered 4, after V lost 0 bases and J lost 4 bases. This CDR3 is built from 16 residues. DNA for the CDR3: TGCGCCAGCAGCTTGGGCACAGGGGTTTATAATTCACCCCTCCACTTT. This gives the protein CASSLGTGVYNSPLHF.

The rearrangement uses TRBV29-1 and TRBJ1-4, with TRBD1 as a possible D gene (6 bases). Trimming cost V 4 bases and J 3 bases, with 18 bases left between them. This CDR3 region has 16 residues. Germline V gives CDR1 SQVTM, CDR2 ANQGSEA. The CDR3 DNA sequence: TGCAGCGTTGCCCTGACAGGCCTGGGGGCTAATGAAAAACTGTTTTTT. Its translation: CSVALTGLGANEKLFF.

V is TRBV10-3 and J is TRBJ1-2, with a tentative D call TRBD1 (6 bases). CDR1 ENHRY and CDR2 SYGVKD come from the germline V gene. The V gene lost 11 bases and the J gene lost 3 bases, with 19 bases spanning the gap. This CDR3 is built from 14 residues. The CDR3 DNA is TGTGCCGCCAAACCAGGGGAATTATACTATGGCTACACCTTC. Protein sequence: CAAKPGELYYGYTF.

The V gene is TRBV18, the J gene TRBJ2-3, with TRBD2 as a possible D gene (6 bases). The CDR3 length is 17 residues. Trimming shortened V by 0 bases and J by 2 bases, and 15 bases separated the two germline ends. The germline CDR1 and CDR2 sequences are KGHSH and LQKENI. CDR3 sequence reads: CASSPPSKRVPTDTQYF. In DNA form, the CDR3 reads TGTGCCAGCTCACCACCGTCAAAGCGGGTGCCCACAGATACGCAGTATTTT. Variable domain in full (rest from reference TRBV18 and TRBJ2-3): NAGVMQNPRHLVRRRGQEARLRCSPMKGHSHVYWYRQLPEEGLKFMVYLQKENIIDESGMPKERFSAEFPKEGPSILRIQQVVRGDSAAYFCASSPPSKRVPTDTQYFGPGTRLTVL.